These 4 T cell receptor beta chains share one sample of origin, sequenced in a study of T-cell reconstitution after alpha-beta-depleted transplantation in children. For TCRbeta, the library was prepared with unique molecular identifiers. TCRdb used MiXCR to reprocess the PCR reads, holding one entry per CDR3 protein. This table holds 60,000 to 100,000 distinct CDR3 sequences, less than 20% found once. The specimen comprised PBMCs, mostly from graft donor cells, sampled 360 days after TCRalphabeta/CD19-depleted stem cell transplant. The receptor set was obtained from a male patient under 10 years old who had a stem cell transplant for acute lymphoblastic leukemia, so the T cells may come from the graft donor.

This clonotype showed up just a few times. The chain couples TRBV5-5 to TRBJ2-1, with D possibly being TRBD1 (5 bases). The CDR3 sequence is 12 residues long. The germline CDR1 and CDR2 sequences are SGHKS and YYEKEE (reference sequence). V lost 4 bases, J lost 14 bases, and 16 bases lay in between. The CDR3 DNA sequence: TGTGCCAGCAGCATCCAAGAACAGGCCAAGTTCTTC. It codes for CASSIQEQAKFF. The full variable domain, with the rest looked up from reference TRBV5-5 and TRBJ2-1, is DAGVTQSPTHLIKTRGQQVTLRCSPISGHKSVSWYQQVLGQGPQFIFQYYEKEERGRGNFPDRFSARQFPNYSSELNVNALLLGDSALYLCASSIQEQAKFFGPGTRLTVL.

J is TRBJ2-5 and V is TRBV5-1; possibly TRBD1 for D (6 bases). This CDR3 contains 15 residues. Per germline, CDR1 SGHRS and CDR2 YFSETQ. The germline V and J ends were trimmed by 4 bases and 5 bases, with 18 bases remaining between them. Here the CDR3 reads CASSQGQLYRETQYF. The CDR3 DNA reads TGCGCCAGCAGCCAGGGACAACTCTACAGGGAGACCCAGTACTTC.

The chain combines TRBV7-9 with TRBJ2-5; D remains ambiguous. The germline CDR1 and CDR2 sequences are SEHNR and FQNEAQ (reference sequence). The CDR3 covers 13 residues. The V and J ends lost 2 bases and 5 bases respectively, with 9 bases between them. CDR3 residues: CASSLKVYETQYF. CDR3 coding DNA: TGTGCCAGCAGCTTAAAGGTTTATGAGACCCAGTACTTC.

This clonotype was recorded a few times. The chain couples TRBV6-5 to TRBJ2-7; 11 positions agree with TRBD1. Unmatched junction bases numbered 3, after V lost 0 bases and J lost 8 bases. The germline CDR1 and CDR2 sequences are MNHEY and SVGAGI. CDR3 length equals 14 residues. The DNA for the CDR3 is TGTGCCAGCAGTTACTCCGGACAGGGGGCGAAGCAGTACTTC. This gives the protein CASSYSGQGAKQYF.